The subject of this entry is one TCR beta chain. The data stem from a study of T-cell reconstitution after alpha-beta-depleted transplantation in children. Molecular barcoding with unique molecular identifiers was used for the TCRbeta library. In TCRdb, the PCR reads were re-called with MiXCR into one record per CDR3 protein. Here the sample spans fewer than 550,000 distinct CDR3 sequences, approximately 10% being singletons. CDR1 GTSNPN and CDR2 SVGIG come from the germline V gene (reference sequence). The V end was cut by 5 bases, the J end by 7 bases, with 12 bases between. This CDR3 has 12 amino acids.

J is TRBJ2-1 and V is TRBV30; D not resolved. The receptor comes from a human donor who donated a stem cell graft to a child with acute myeloid leukemia. Sequenced material: PBMCs from the stem cell graft donor, taken from the stem cell graft. CDR3 in DNA: TGTGCCTGGGCTCCACTTAGGAATGAGCAGTTCTTC. Amino acid sequence: CAWAPLRNEQFF.